These T cell receptor beta chains were read from a single sample in a study of regulatory T cells in long-lasting Graves disease. TCRdb independently ran MiXCR on the multiplex PCR reads; one entry per CDR3 protein. This sample has about 240,000 distinct CDR3 sequences, with over 20% found just once. This specimen consisted of peripheral blood mononuclear cells (PBMCs), obtained at new diagnosis, from a patient treated with antithyroid drugs. Every receptor here comes from a female donor with Graves disease. CDR3s include the opening cysteine and the closing phenylalanine or tryptophan. The order of the fields is CDR3 length, V gene, clone size, J gene, D gene, CDR3 DNA, CDR3 protein. The D gene is left open where the match is weak. Some rows mark clone size as missing; the rest say once, few, many or name a class of expanded clone.

CDR3 length: 17
V gene: TRBV14
clone size: NA
J gene: TRBJ1-6
D gene: NA
CDR3 DNA: TGTGCCAGCAGCCAAGAAGGAACGAGGGGCTATAATTCACCCCTCCACTTT
CDR3 protein: CASSQEGTRGYNSPLHF

CDR3 length: 18
V gene: TRBV11-2
clone size: many
J gene: TRBJ2-6
D gene: TRBD2
CDR3 DNA: TGTGCCAGCAGTTTGGGGGGGGAACGCCACTCTGGGGCCAACGTCCTGACTTTC
CDR3 protein: CASSLGGERHSGANVLTF

CDR3 length: 14
V gene: TRBV3-1
clone size: many
J gene: TRBJ2-1
D gene: NA
CDR3 DNA: TGTGCCAGCAGCCACGGGTTTTCCTACAATGAGCAGTTCTTC
CDR3 protein: CASSHGFSYNEQFF

CDR3 length: 11
V gene: TRBV6-1
clone size: few
J gene: TRBJ2-1
D gene: TRBD2
CDR3 DNA: TGTGCCAGCAGTGAACGGGGGGGACTGTTCTTC
CDR3 protein: CASSERGGLFF

CDR3 length: 15
V gene: TRBV12-3/TRBV12-4
clone size: once
J gene: TRBJ2-6
D gene: NA
CDR3 DNA: TGTGCCAGCTCCCCCCCCGACTCTGGGGCCAACGTCCTGACTTTC
CDR3 protein: CASSPPDSGANVLTF

CDR3 length: 13
V gene: TRBV7-9
clone size: many
J gene: TRBJ1-1
D gene: TRBD1
CDR3 DNA: TGTGCCACCACACTTATACAGGGGGCTGAAGCTTTCTTT
CDR3 protein: CATTLIQGAEAFF

CDR3 length: 12
V gene: TRBV10-3
clone size: many
J gene: TRBJ1-1
D gene: NA
CDR3 DNA: TGTGCCATCAGTGACGGGGACACTGAAGCTTTCTTT
CDR3 protein: CAISDGDTEAFF

CDR3 length: 14
V gene: TRBV5-5
clone size: many
J gene: TRBJ1-1
D gene: TRBD1
CDR3 DNA: TGTGCCAGCAGCCCACAGGGGAGATGGACTGAAGCTTTCTTT
CDR3 protein: CASSPQGRWTEAFF

CDR3 length: 13
V gene: TRBV13
clone size: many
J gene: TRBJ2-5
D gene: TRBD1
CDR3 DNA: TGTGCCAGCAGCCCCGGGACAGTTGGGACCCAGTACTTC
CDR3 protein: CASSPGTVGTQYF

CDR3 length: 15
V gene: TRBV15
clone size: many
J gene: TRBJ2-3
D gene: NA
CDR3 DNA: TGTGCCACCAGCAGAGTTCGAGGAGGCACAGATACGCAGTATTTT
CDR3 protein: CATSRVRGGTDTQYF

CDR3 length: 16
V gene: TRBV7-8
clone size: many
J gene: TRBJ1-4
D gene: NA
CDR3 DNA: TGTGCCAGCAGCTATGAAGGGGGAGTGAACAATGAAAAACTGTTTTTT
CDR3 protein: CASSYEGGVNNEKLFF

CDR3 length: 14
V gene: TRBV2
clone size: many
J gene: TRBJ2-2
D gene: NA
CDR3 DNA: TGTGCCAGCAGTGAAGAAGTTCTGGTCGGGGAGCTGTTTTTT
CDR3 protein: CASSEEVLVGELFF

CDR3 length: 14
V gene: TRBV6-5
clone size: many
J gene: TRBJ1-6
D gene: NA
CDR3 DNA: TGTGCCAGCAGTTACCTGTCTCAAAATTCACCCCTCCACTTT
CDR3 protein: CASSYLSQNSPLHF

CDR3 length: 16
V gene: TRBV12-3/TRBV12-4
clone size: many
J gene: TRBJ1-1
D gene: TRBD1
CDR3 DNA: TGTGCCAGCAGTACCTCGGCGGGGGGACAGCGACTTGAAGCTTTCTTT
CDR3 protein: CASSTSAGGQRLEAFF

CDR3 length: 14
V gene: TRBV4-3
clone size: NA
J gene: TRBJ2-2
D gene: NA
CDR3 DNA: TGCGCCAGCAGGAGACAGGTTAACACCGGGGAGCTGTTTTTT
CDR3 protein: CASRRQVNTGELFF

CDR3 length: 14
V gene: TRBV5-5
clone size: few
J gene: TRBJ1-2
D gene: NA
CDR3 DNA: TGTGCCAGCAGCTTGGGACAGCTAAACTATGGCTACACCTTC
CDR3 protein: CASSLGQLNYGYTF

CDR3 length: 16
V gene: TRBV7-9
clone size: many
J gene: TRBJ1-1
D gene: TRBD1
CDR3 DNA: TGTGCCAGCAGCTTAGGTCGGACAGGCGGGGACACTGAAGCTTTCTTT
CDR3 protein: CASSLGRTGGDTEAFF

CDR3 length: 13
V gene: TRBV12-3/TRBV12-4
clone size: many
J gene: TRBJ2-7
D gene: NA
CDR3 DNA: TGTGCCAGCAGTTTCACTCCTCGCTACGAGCAGTACTTC
CDR3 protein: CASSFTPRYEQYF